The 18 T cell receptor beta chains presented below share a single source sample, sequenced in a study of T cell responses to AZD1222 COVID-19 vaccine. Sequenced by immunoSEQ multiplex PCR; TCRdb stores in-frame clones only, minus some. This table holds about 83,000 clones, under 95% found once. Material: peripheral blood, obtained 28 days after the second AZD1222 dose. The receptors come from an adult who received the AZD1222 COVID-19 vaccine.

J is TRBJ2-7 and V is TRBV6-5, with a weak D call TRBD2 (6 bases). V lost 5 bases, J lost 5 bases, and 13 bases lay in between. The CDR3 loop spans 13 amino acids. The germline CDR1 and CDR2 sequences are MNHEY and SVGAGI. The CDR3 coding sequence is TGTGCCAGCAGTCGTGGTGCGGGGAACGAGCAGTACTTC. Amino acids: CASSRGAGNEQYF.

J is TRBJ2-5 and V is TRBV4-1, with D possibly being TRBD1 (5 bases). V was shortened by 4 bases and J by 4 bases, with 13 bases between the two germline ends. The length of the CDR3 is 14 residues. CDR1 MGHRA and CDR2 YSYEKL come from the germline V gene. The CDR3 here is CASSPSRVRETQYF. CDR3 nucleotides: TGCGCCAGCAGCCCGAGCAGGGTAAGAGAGACCCAGTACTTC.

This clone was observed a single time. The chain joins TRBV28 to TRBJ2-1; the match to TRBD2 covers 14 bases. CDR3 size: 16 residues. Germline V lookup: CDR1 MDHEN, CDR2 SYDVKM. With V trimmed by 3 bases and J by 6 bases, 4 bases remained unmatched. The CDR3 DNA reads as TGTGCCAGCAGTTTGCCCGGGACTAGCGGGGGCAATGAGCAGTTCTTC. Encoded protein: CASSLPGTSGGNEQFF.

The CDR3 is CASSQEDQEYTGELFF. The CDR3 DNA reads TGCGCCAGCAGCCAAGAAGACCAGGAGTACACCGGGGAGCTGTTTTTT. This chain links TRBV4-1 with TRBJ2-2; D remains ambiguous. Trimming pared 0 bases from V and 3 bases from J, leaving 11 bases between. This CDR3 comprises 16 residues. CDR1 is MGHRA and CDR2 is YSYEKL in the germline V gene.

The rearrangement joins TRBV6-5 to TRBJ2-7, with D hard to call. Trimming cost V 8 bases and J 4 bases, with 12 bases left between them. This CDR3 is built from 12 residues. Per the germline V gene, CDR1 is MNHEY and CDR2 is SVGAGI. Written as DNA, the CDR3 is TGTGCCAGCGGAGACCCATTATACGAGCAGTACTTC. Protein: CASGDPLYEQYF.

The chain recombines TRBV25-1 with TRBJ2-3; a weak D match, TRBD2 (5 bases). Per germline, CDR1 MGHDK and CDR2 SYGVNS. The CDR3 extends over 13 amino acids. The CDR3 region has the DNA TGTGCTTCCCACCGGGAATTTTTGGATACGCAGTATTTT. Protein: CASHREFLDTQYF.

The DNA of the CDR3 is TGTGCCAGCTCACCACTGTTTGAAGGTACTGAGCAGTTCTTC. Protein product: CASSPLFEGTEQFF. The J gene is TRBJ2-1, the V gene TRBV18; D gene uncertain. V dropped 1 base and J dropped 9 bases, with 13 bases sitting between them. The germline CDR1 and CDR2 sequences are KGHSH and LQKENI. The CDR3 runs 14 residues.

The chain couples TRBV5-6 to TRBJ2-1; TRBD2 aligns across 14 bases. Germline CDR1 and CDR2: SGHDT and YYEEEE. This CDR3 is built from 18 residues. V lost 2 bases to trimming and J lost 4 bases; unmatched junction nucleotides: 8. The CDR3 spells CASSFPGTSGGRYNEQFF. In DNA, the CDR3 is TGTGCCAGCAGCTTTCCCGGGACTAGCGGGGGTAGGTACAATGAGCAGTTCTTC. Together with reference TRBV5-6 and TRBJ2-1, the CDR3 gives the full variable domain: DAGVTQSPTHLIKTRGQQVTLRCSPKSGHDTVSWYQQALGQGPQFIFQYYEEEERQRGNFPDRFSGHQFPNYSSELNVNALLLGDSALYLCASSFPGTSGGRYNEQFFGPGTRLTVL.

The chain couples TRBV19 to TRBJ2-7; 8 bases agree with TRBD1. V trimming: 5 bases; J trimming: 4 bases; junction bases outside the gene matches: 4. The CDR3 spans 13 residues. Germline values: CDR1 LNHDA, CDR2 SQIVND (reference sequence). This chain's CDR3 is CASSFTGGYEQYF. In DNA form, the CDR3 reads TGTGCCAGTAGTTTCACAGGGGGTTACGAGCAGTACTTC.

The V call is TRBV4-3, the J call TRBJ1-2; D is possibly TRBD1 (6 bases). CDR1 is LGHNA and CDR2 is YSLEER in the germline V gene. The CDR3 contains 16 residues. V lost 0 bases, J lost 2 bases, and 13 bases lay in between. CDR3: CASSQEIQGSNYGYTF. The CDR3 nucleotides are TGCGCCAGCAGCCAAGAAATTCAGGGGTCGAACTATGGCTACACCTTC.

CDR3 loop: CAWSVTEQYF. DNA of the CDR3: TGTGCCTGGAGTGTGACCGAGCAGTACTTC. The chain carries TRBV30 and TRBJ2-7; no reliable D call. Trimming cost V 0 bases and J 6 bases, with 3 bases left between them. This CDR3 region has 10 residues. CDR1 GTSNPN and CDR2 SVGIG come from the germline V gene (reference sequence).

This rearrangement joins TRBV27 to TRBJ2-1, with 8 bases matching TRBD2. This CDR3 comprises 18 residues. V was pared by 5 bases and J by 3 bases, with 15 bases of the junction left unmatched. Germline values: CDR1 MNHEY, CDR2 SMNVEV (reference sequence). Written as DNA, the CDR3 is TGTGCCAGCAGTCTCATTCAGTTAGCGGGACATAACTACAATGAGCAGTTCTTC. Residues: CASSLIQLAGHNYNEQFF.

This chain links TRBV9 with TRBJ1-2; TRBD1 aligns across 7 bases. The CDR3 spans 11 residues. Germline V gene sequence: CDR1 SGDLS, CDR2 YYNGEE. J lost 6 bases, V lost 7 bases, and 3 bases had no gene match. Here the CDR3 reads CASQGVHGYTF. DNA of the CDR3: TGTGCCAGCCAGGGGGTTCATGGCTACACCTTC.

V is TRBV13 and J is TRBJ2-3; tentative D call: TRBD1 (6 bases). This CDR3 has 17 residues. V lost 6 bases to trimming and J lost 3 bases, with 22 bases between them. The germline CDR1 and CDR2 sequences are PRHDT and FYEKMQ (reference sequence). CDR3 region: CASSVELQDRPTDTQYF. CDR3 bases: TGTGCCAGCAGTGTTGAGCTACAGGACAGACCTACAGATACGCAGTATTTT.

The chain combines TRBV28 with TRBJ1-2; D not certain. The ends were cut back, 3 bases at V and 4 bases at J, with 9 bases in the middle. There are 13 residues in the CDR3. Germline V gene sequence: CDR1 MDHEN, CDR2 SYDVKM. CDR3 residues: CASSFPGSYGYTF. CDR3 coding DNA: TGTGCCAGCAGTTTTCCGGGGAGCTATGGCTACACCTTC.

The DNA of the CDR3 is TGTGCCAGCAGCTTATCCAGCGGGGGTTACGAGCAGTACTTC. It specifies CASSLSSGGYEQYF. The chain couples TRBV11-2 to TRBJ2-7; 8 nucleotides line up with TRBD2. V was clipped by 2 bases and J by 4 bases; unmatched bases: 4. CDR1 is SGHAT and CDR2 is FQNNGV in the germline V gene. The CDR3 consists of 14 residues. Together with reference TRBV11-2 and TRBJ2-7, the CDR3 gives the full variable domain: EAGVAQSPRYKIIEKRQSVAFWCNPISGHATLYWYQQILGQGPKLLIQFQNNGVVDDSQLPKDRFSAERLKGVDSTLKIQPAKLEDSAVYLCASSLSSGGYEQYFGPGTRLTVT.

This chain joins TRBV6-6 and TRBJ2-4; D may be TRBD1 or TRBD2 (6 bases each). The CDR3 is 19 amino acids. From germline, CDR1 is MNHNY and CDR2 SVGAGI (reference sequence). V dropped 7 bases and J dropped 0 bases, with 25 bases sitting between them. CDR3 sequence (DNA): TGTGCCAGCACTCGCTGGGGTGGGCGGGACATTCTAGCCAAAAACATTCAGTACTTC. Translated, it gives CASTRWGGRDILAKNIQYF.

The chain recombines TRBV5-1 with TRBJ2-1; D tentatively fits TRBD1 or TRBD2 (5 bases each). Germline V gene sequence: CDR1 SGHRS, CDR2 YFSETQ. This CDR3 comprises 14 residues. V gave up 1 base and J gave up 8 bases, with 13 bases separating them. The CDR3 protein is CASSLTGTTDEQFF. CDR3 DNA: TGCGCCAGCAGCTTGACCGGGACCACAGATGAGCAGTTCTTC.